A selection of T cell receptor beta chains follows, all from one sample in a study of PD-1 blockade in classical Hodgkin lymphoma. This table comes from immunoSEQ multiplex PCR, and its TCRdb copy is limited to in-frame clones, with some not included. The sample has fewer than 45,000 clones, just over 65% seen once. This sample comprised peripheral blood mononuclear cells (PBMCs), obtained before the fourth cycle of nivolumab. The origin of the receptors is a human donor with classical Hodgkin lymphoma. Both conserved end residues are part of each CDR3. D genes are given only for firm matches. Size values are once, few and many counts, or a class for expanded clones, and some rows have none.

j_gene: TRBJ2-3; abundance: .; v_gene: TRBV6-5; d_gene: .; CDR3nt: TGTGCCAGCAGGTACACAGATACGCAGTATTTT; CDR3aa: CASRYTDTQYF
j_gene: TRBJ1-1; abundance: .; v_gene: TRBV4-1; d_gene: .; CDR3nt: TGCGCCAGCAGCGGGCCCTTAAGGAACACTGAAGCTTTCTTT; CDR3aa: CASSGPLRNTEAFF
j_gene: TRBJ1-6; abundance: .; v_gene: TRBV5-3; d_gene: .; CDR3nt: TGTGCCAGAAGCTTGTATCGGGCTTCACCCCTCCACTTT; CDR3aa: CARSLYRASPLHF
j_gene: TRBJ1-2; abundance: many; v_gene: TRBV29-1; d_gene: TRBD1; CDR3nt: TGCAGCGTCCAGGGGGGCCACTATGGCTACACCTTC; CDR3aa: CSVQGGHYGYTF
j_gene: TRBJ1-2; abundance: once; v_gene: TRBV18; d_gene: .; CDR3nt: TGTGCCAGCTCACCAACACAGGGCCTCTATGGCTACACCTTC; CDR3aa: CASSPTQGLYGYTF
j_gene: TRBJ2-4; abundance: few; v_gene: TRBV28; d_gene: .; CDR3nt: TGTGCCAGCAGGAAAAAAATCATTCAGTACTTC; CDR3aa: CASRKKIIQYF
j_gene: TRBJ2-7; abundance: .; v_gene: TRBV18; d_gene: .; CDR3nt: TGTGCCAGCTCACAGGGGAAAGTGGGCTACGAGCAGTACTTC; CDR3aa: CASSQGKVGYEQYF
j_gene: TRBJ1-2; abundance: .; v_gene: TRBV18; d_gene: TRBD1; CDR3nt: TGTGCCAGCTCACGACCGACAGGGAAGGGGAACTATGGCTACACCTTC; CDR3aa: CASSRPTGKGNYGYTF
j_gene: TRBJ2-1; abundance: .; v_gene: TRBV19; d_gene: TRBD2; CDR3nt: TGTGCCAGTAGTAAGACTAGCGGGAGCTACAATGAGCAGTTCTTC; CDR3aa: CASSKTSGSYNEQFF
j_gene: TRBJ2-5; abundance: .; v_gene: TRBV19; d_gene: .; CDR3nt: TGTGCCAGTAGTACGGGAAAGAGAGAGACCCAGTACTTC; CDR3aa: CASSTGKRETQYF
j_gene: TRBJ2-7; abundance: .; v_gene: TRBV19; d_gene: .; CDR3nt: TGTGCCACTCAGCCGGGACAAGAATTCCACGAGCAGTACTTC; CDR3aa: CATQPGQEFHEQYF
j_gene: TRBJ1-3; abundance: .; v_gene: TRBV6-6; d_gene: .; CDR3nt: TGTGCCAGCAGTTATGCGGCAGGGATAAACACCATATATTTT; CDR3aa: CASSYAAGINTIYF
j_gene: TRBJ2-5; abundance: .; v_gene: TRBV9; d_gene: .; CDR3nt: TGTGCCAGCAGCGTAGCTACAGGAGGCGGGATTGAGACCCAGTACTTC; CDR3aa: CASSVATGGGIETQYF
j_gene: TRBJ2-7; abundance: .; v_gene: TRBV6-5; d_gene: TRBD1; CDR3nt: TGTGCCAGCAGTTATGCACAGGGGGACTACGAGCAGTACTTC; CDR3aa: CASSYAQGDYEQYF
j_gene: TRBJ1-5; abundance: .; v_gene: TRBV30; d_gene: TRBD1; CDR3nt: TGTGCCTGGAGTCTCGGACAGGAGTATCAGCCCCAGCATTTT; CDR3aa: CAWSLGQEYQPQHF
j_gene: TRBJ2-7; abundance: .; v_gene: TRBV9; d_gene: .; CDR3nt: TGTGCCAGCAGCGTAGAAGGGGCTCCTACCTACGAGCAGTACTTC; CDR3aa: CASSVEGAPTYEQYF
j_gene: TRBJ1-1; abundance: .; v_gene: TRBV28; d_gene: TRBD1; CDR3nt: TGTGCCAGCAGATTACAGGGGGGCACTGAAGCTTTCTTT; CDR3aa: CASRLQGGTEAFF
j_gene: TRBJ1-5; abundance: .; v_gene: TRBV6-6; d_gene: .; CDR3nt: TGTGCCAGCAGTTACCTTCAGGGTCCGGGGCAGCCCCAGCATTTT; CDR3aa: CASSYLQGPGQPQHF
j_gene: TRBJ2-3; abundance: .; v_gene: TRBV18; d_gene: .; CDR3nt: TGTGCCAGCTCAGCAATTCTACGGGGGACCGGCACAGATACGCAGTATTTT; CDR3aa: CASSAILRGTGTDTQYF
j_gene: TRBJ2-2; abundance: .; v_gene: TRBV4-3; d_gene: .; CDR3nt: TGCGCCAGCAGCCCAATGAACACCGGGGAGCTGTTTTTT; CDR3aa: CASSPMNTGELFF
j_gene: TRBJ2-5; abundance: .; v_gene: TRBV5-1; d_gene: .; CDR3nt: TGCGCCAGCAGCTTGCGGCAGAAAGAGACCCAGTACTTC; CDR3aa: CASSLRQKETQYF
j_gene: TRBJ2-2; abundance: .; v_gene: TRBV7-2; d_gene: .; CDR3nt: TGTGCCAGCAGCTTAGCGAGTCTGACCACCGGGGAGCTGTTTTTT; CDR3aa: CASSLASLTTGELFF
j_gene: TRBJ1-1; abundance: few; v_gene: TRBV18; d_gene: .; CDR3nt: TGTGCCAGCTCACCACTAGGGGCGGGGAACACTGAAGCTTTCTTT; CDR3aa: CASSPLGAGNTEAFF
j_gene: TRBJ2-4; abundance: .; v_gene: TRBV15; d_gene: .; CDR3nt: TGTGCCACCAGCAGAGATTTGGCGGAAATAATAGCCAAAAACATTCAGTACTTC; CDR3aa: CATSRDLAEIIAKNIQYF
j_gene: TRBJ1-4; abundance: .; v_gene: TRBV28; d_gene: .; CDR3nt: TGTGCCAGCAGTTCCCCGAGAGGGGAAGAGAAACTGTTTTTT; CDR3aa: CASSSPRGEEKLFF